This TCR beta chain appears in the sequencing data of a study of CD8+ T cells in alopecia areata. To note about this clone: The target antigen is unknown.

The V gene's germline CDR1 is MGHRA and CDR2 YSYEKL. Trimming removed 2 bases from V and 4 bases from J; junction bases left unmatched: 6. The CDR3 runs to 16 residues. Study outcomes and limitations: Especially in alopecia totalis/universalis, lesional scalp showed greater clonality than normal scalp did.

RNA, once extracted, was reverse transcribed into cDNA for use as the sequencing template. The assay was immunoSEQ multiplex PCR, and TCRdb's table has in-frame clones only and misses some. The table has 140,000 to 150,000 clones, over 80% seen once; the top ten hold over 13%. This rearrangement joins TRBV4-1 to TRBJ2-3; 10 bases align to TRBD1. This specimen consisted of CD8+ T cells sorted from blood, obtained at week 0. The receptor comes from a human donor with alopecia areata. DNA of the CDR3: TGCGCCAGCAGCCAACTGGGACAGGGGAGTGCAGATACGCAGTATTTT. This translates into CASSQLGQGSADTQYF.